This entry concerns a single T cell receptor (beta chain). As yet, its antigen is unknown. PCR involved 60 Vbeta and 13 Jbeta primers. Here immunoSEQ multiplex PCR was the method, and the copy in TCRdb shows in-frame clones only, minus some. This table holds under 200,000 clones, around 82% found once. The data belong to a study of cytomegalovirus exposure and HLA in healthy donors. This CDR3 region has 17 residues. The trim removed 6 bases at V and 6 bases at J, leaving 17 bases unmatched. Germline V gene sequence: CDR1 MDHEN, CDR2 SYDVKM. General study points: What was likely a sequencing artifact was a cluster of highly shared sequence variants.

Sequencing input: PBMCs. The sequence came from a man aged 55 to 70 in good health and CMV-seronegative. This rearrangement joins TRBV28 to TRBJ1-2; 9 bases fit TRBD1. The CDR3: CASSPGQGTAWVDGYTF. Written as DNA, the CDR3 is TGTGCCAGCAGCCCGGGACAGGGTACCGCTTGGGTGGATGGCTACACCTTC.